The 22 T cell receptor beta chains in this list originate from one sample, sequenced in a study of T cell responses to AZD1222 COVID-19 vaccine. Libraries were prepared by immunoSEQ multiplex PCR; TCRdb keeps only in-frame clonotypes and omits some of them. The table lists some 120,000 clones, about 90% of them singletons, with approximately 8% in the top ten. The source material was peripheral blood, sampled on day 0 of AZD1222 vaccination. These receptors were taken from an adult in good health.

The CDR3 region has the DNA TGTGCCAGCAGCCCTACCCGGACTAGCGCGACCTACGAGCAGTACTTC. Translating it yields CASSPTRTSATYEQYF. The chain joins TRBV9 to TRBJ2-7; TRBD2 matches 9 bases. The CDR3 sequence is 16 residues long. CDR1 and CDR2 (germline): SGDLS, YYNGEE. J gave up 2 bases and V 4 bases, and 10 bases lay outside the gene matches.

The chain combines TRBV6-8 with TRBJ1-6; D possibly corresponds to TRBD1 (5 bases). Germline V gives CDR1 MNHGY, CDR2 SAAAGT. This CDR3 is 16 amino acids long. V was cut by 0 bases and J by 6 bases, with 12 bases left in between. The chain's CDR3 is CASSYSKYRFNSPLHF. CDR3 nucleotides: TGTGCCAGCAGTTACTCGAAGTACAGGTTTAATTCACCCCTCCACTTT.

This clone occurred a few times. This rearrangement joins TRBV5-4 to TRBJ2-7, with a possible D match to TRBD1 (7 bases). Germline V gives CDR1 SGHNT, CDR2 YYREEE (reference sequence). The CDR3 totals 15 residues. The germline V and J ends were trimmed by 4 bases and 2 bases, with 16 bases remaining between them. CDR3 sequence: CASSPRGAAPYEQYF. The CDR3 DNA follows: TGTGCCAGCAGCCCCAGGGGGGCAGCCCCCTACGAGCAGTACTTC.

CDR3 sequence: CASSIEDRGSTEAFF. The CDR3 DNA sequence: TGTGCCAGTAGTATAGAGGACAGGGGGTCCACTGAAGCTTTCTTT. This chain uses TRBV19 with TRBJ1-1; TRBD1 matches 10 bases. Losses at the gene ends were 0 bases for V and 4 bases for J; bases not matched to a gene: 2. Per germline, CDR1 LNHDA and CDR2 SQIVND (reference sequence). The CDR3 is made up of 15 amino acids.

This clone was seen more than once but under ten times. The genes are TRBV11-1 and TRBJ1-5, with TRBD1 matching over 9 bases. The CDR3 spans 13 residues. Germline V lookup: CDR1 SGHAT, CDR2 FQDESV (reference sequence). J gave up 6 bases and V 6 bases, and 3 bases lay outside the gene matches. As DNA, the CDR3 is TGTGCCAGCAGTAAGGACAGGGGTCAGCCCCAGCATTTT. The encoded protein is CASSKDRGQPQHF.

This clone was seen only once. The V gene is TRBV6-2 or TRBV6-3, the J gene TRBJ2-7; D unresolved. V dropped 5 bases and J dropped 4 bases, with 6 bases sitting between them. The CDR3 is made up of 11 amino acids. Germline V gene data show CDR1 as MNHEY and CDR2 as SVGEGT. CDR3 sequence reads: CASSLLYEQYF. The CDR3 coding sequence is TGTGCCAGCAGTCTTCTATACGAGCAGTACTTC.

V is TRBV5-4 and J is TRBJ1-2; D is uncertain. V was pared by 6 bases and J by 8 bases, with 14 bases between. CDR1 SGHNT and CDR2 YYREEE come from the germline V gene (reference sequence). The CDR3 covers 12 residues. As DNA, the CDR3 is TGTGCCAGCACCTCGTCGGACTCGGGCTACACCTTC. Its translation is CASTSSDSGYTF.

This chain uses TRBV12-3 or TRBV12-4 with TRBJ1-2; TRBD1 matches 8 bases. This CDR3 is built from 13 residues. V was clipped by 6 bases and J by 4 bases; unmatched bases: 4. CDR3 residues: CASSIQGGYGYTF. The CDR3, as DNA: TGTGCCAGCAGCATACAGGGGGGCTATGGCTACACCTTC.

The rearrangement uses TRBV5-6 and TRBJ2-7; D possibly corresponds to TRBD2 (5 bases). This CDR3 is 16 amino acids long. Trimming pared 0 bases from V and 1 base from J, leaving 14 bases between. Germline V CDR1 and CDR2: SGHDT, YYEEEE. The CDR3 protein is CASSLVLPGFSYEQYF. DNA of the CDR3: TGTGCCAGCAGCTTGGTTTTACCGGGATTTTCCTACGAGCAGTACTTC.

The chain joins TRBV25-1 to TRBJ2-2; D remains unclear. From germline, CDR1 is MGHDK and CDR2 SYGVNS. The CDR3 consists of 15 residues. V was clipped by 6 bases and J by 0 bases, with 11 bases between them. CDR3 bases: TGTGCCAGCAGGGTAGGATCTACGAACACCGGGGAGCTGTTTTTT. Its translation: CASRVGSTNTGELFF.

CDR3 in DNA: TGTGCCAGCGTAAAGGAGAGCTCCTACGAGCAGTACTTC. It translates to CASVKESSYEQYF. The chain couples TRBV6-5 to TRBJ2-7; no firm D call. Germline CDR1 and CDR2: MNHEY and SVGAGI. CDR3 length: 13 residues. V lost 8 bases to trimming and J lost 0 bases, with 11 bases between them.

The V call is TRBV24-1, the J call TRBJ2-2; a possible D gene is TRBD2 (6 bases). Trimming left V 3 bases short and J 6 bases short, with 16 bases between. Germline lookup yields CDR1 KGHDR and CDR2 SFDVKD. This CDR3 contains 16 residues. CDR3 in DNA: TGTGCCACCAGTGATACCGACACCGGGGGTCCCGGGGAGCTGTTTTTT. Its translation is CATSDTDTGGPGELFF.

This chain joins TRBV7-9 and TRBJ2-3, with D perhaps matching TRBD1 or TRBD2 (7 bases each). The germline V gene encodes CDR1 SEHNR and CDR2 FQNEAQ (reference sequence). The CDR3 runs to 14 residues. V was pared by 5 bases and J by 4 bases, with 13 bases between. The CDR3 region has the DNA TGTGCCAGCAGCCCCGGGGGGACAGCAGATACGCAGTATTTT. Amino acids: CASSPGGTADTQYF.

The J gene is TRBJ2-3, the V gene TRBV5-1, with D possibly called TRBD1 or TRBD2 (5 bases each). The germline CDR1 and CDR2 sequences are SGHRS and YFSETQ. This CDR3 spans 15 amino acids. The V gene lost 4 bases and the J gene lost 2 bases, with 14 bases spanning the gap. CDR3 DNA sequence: TGCGCCAGCAGCCTCAACCCGGGACCCACAGATACGCAGTATTTT. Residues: CASSLNPGPTDTQYF.

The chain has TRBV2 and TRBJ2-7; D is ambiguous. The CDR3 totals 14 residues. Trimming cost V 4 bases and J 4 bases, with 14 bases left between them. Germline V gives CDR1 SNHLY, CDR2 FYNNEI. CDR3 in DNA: TGTGCCAGCAGTGCCTCGAGGCTGGATTACGAGCAGTACTTC. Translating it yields CASSASRLDYEQYF.

CDR3 region: CASSDENRGHGYTF. CDR3 in DNA: TGCGCCAGCAGTGATGAAAATCGGGGACATGGCTACACCTTC. The chain combines TRBV10-1 with TRBJ1-2, with D possibly being TRBD1 (5 bases). This CDR3 region has 14 residues. From germline, CDR1 is WNHNN and CDR2 SYGVQD (reference sequence). Trimming cost V 3 bases and J 6 bases, with 14 bases left between them.

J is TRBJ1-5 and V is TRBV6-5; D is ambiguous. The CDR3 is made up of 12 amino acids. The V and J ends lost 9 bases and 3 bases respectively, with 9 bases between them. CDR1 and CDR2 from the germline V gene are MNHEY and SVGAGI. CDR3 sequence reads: CASGLPNQPQHF. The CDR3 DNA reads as TGTGCCAGTGGACTGCCCAATCAGCCCCAGCATTTT.

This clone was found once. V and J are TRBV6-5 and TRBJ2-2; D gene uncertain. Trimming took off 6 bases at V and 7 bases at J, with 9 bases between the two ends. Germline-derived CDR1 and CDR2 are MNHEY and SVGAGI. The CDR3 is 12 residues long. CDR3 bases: TGTGCCAGCAGACAGATGATCGGGGAGCTGTTTTTT. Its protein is CASRQMIGELFF.

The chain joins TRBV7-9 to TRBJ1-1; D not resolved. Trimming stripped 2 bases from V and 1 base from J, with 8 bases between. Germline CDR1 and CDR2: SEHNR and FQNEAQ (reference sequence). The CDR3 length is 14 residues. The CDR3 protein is CASSLSGKNTEAFF. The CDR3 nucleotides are TGTGCCAGCAGCTTATCCGGAAAGAACACTGAAGCTTTCTTT.

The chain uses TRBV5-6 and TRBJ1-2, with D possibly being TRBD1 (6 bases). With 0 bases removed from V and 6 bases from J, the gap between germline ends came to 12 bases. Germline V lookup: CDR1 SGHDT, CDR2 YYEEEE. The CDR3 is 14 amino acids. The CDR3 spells CASSLVAGEHGYTF. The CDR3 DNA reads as TGTGCCAGCAGCTTGGTTGCAGGGGAACATGGCTACACCTTC.

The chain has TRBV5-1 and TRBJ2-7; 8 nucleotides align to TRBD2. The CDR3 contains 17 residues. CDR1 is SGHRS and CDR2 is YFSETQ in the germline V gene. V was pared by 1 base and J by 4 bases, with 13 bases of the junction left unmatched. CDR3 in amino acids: CASSLLSAGGLLYEQYF. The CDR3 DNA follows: TGCGCCAGCAGCTTGCTGTCGGCGGGGGGCCTTCTTTACGAGCAGTACTTC. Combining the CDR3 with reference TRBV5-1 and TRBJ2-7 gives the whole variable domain KAGVTQTPRYLIKTRGQQVTLSCSPISGHRSVSWYQQTPGQGLQFLFEYFSETQRNKGNFPGRFSGRQFSNSRSEMNVSTLELGDSALYLCASSLLSAGGLLYEQYFGPGTRLTVT.

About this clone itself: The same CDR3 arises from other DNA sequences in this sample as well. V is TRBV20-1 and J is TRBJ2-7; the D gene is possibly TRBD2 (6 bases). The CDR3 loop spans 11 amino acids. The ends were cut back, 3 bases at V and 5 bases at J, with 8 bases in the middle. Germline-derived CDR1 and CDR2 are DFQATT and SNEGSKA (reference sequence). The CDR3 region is CSARGGNEQYF. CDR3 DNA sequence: TGCAGTGCTAGGGGAGGTAACGAGCAGTACTTC.